This T cell receptor beta chain comes out of a study of blood T cell repertoires in COVID-19 (dated by TCRdb to 2018 to 2021). With respect to the entire study: Samples covering the acute and convalescent phases of COVID-19 were provided by collaborators in the United States, Italy and Spain. The material from the prospective study consisted of cDNA or gDNA derived from T cells, B-cell-depleted T cells, or PBMCs. Deeply sampled blood TCRbeta repertoires from subjects exposed to, actively infected with, or recovered from COVID-19 were included in the dataset. The repertoires were released in a freely available public database meant as a resource for research on the immune response to SARS-CoV-2. The samples were drawn from two sources: the first 160 participants of the ongoing ImmuneRACE study, and over 1,000 subjects contributed by 6 global collaborators. A de-identified subject ID, COVID-19 status, age in years and sex were almost always included in the sample metadata. HLA class I and class II types, where available, came from metadata supplied by the sample provider rather than from assay-based typing. The full study reports these points: The quantity of clinical and demographic metadata differed by source and by participant and was supplied without curation.

As regards this clone: It lacks a known antigen. The input lacks base qualities; no much larger clone sits a single base away.

CDR1 and CDR2, looked up from the germline V gene, are KGHSH and LQKENI. The junction shows trimming of 3 bases on V and 6 bases on J, plus 12 bases between the germline ends. From the cysteine up to the phenylalanine, the CDR3 has a length of 14 residues. Only CDR3 DNA remains: 42 bases, in frame from the first base. Each collaborating institution followed its own protocols to collect whole blood in K2EDTA tubes. For TCRbeta analysis, collaborator samples were shipped as frozen whole blood, as isolated PBMCs, or as DNA extracted from either sample type. The immunoSEQ Assay, a bias-controlled multiplex PCR, was used to amplify TCRbeta CDR3 regions from genomic DNA. Per the source publication's procedure: The number of nucleated cells in each sample was estimated by amplification of reference gene primers within the assay. To quantify the absolute abundance of each unique TCRbeta CDR3 rearrangement, sequence reads were collapsed and filtered. For each sample, productive Simpson clonality was calculated by taking the square root of Simpson's diversity index across productive rearrangements. TCRdb took this table from immuneACCESS and kept in-frame rearrangements with V and J called. Such tables lack part of the clones; where checked against another copy, unresolved V genes explain under half of the gap, and the rest is unexplained. D and trimming come from the DNA, and the V and J calls and clone size come from that table. This sample has 140,000 to 150,000 clones in its table, and roughly 86% of those were observed once. The biggest ten clones account for 1.5% to 2% of the sample.

Specimen: peripheral blood. The receptor was isolated from a man between 65 and 79 years old with acute or convalescent COVID-19. Rearrangement joined TRBV18 to TRBJ1-3; perhaps TRBD1 is the D gene, with 6 bases matching. This receptor carries the CDR3 CASSPQDRPNTIYF. DNA sequence: TGTGCCAGCTCACCCCAAGACAGGCCAAACACCATATATTTT.